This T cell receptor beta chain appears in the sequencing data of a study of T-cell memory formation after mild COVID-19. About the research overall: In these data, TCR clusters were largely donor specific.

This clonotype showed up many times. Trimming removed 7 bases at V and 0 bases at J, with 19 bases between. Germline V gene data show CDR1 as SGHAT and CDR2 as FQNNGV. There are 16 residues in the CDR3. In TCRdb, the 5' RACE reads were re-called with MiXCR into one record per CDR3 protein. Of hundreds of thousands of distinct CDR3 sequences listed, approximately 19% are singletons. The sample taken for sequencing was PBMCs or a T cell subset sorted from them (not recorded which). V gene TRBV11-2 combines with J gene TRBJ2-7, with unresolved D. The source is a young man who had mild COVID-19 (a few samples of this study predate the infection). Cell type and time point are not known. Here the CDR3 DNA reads TGTGCCAGCACCTCAATCGGACGGGTCAACTCCTACGAGCAGTACTTC. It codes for CASTSIGRVNSYEQYF.